These T cell receptor beta chains were read from a single sample in a study of T cells in Graves' hyperthyroidism and ophthalmopathy. TCRdb ran MiXCR on the multiplex PCR reads and lists one entry per CDR3 protein. The sample lists more than 500,000 distinct CDR3 sequences, 16% occurring once. What was sequenced was blood. The receptors originated from a woman in her twenties or thirties with Graves' hyperthyroidism. The CDR3 runs from the conserved cysteine through the conserved F or W. The order of the fields is clone size, J gene, D gene, V gene, CDR3 DNA, CDR3 protein. A D gene is named only where the DNA matches it firmly. The size entry is marked missing in some rows and otherwise reads once, few, many or a size class.

-	TRBJ2-1	TRBD2	TRBV3-1	TGTGCCAGCAGCCAATTGGGGACTAGCGGGAGTGGGTTGGTCTTC	CASSQLGTSGSGLVF
few	TRBJ1-6	-	TRBV6-2/TRBV6-3	TGTGCCAGCAGTTGGGGGACGGACCATTCACCCCTCCACTTT	CASSWGTDHSPLHF
many	TRBJ2-1	-	TRBV27	TGTGCCAGCAGTTTATACGGAAGACTAGGCTACAATGAGCAGTTCTTC	CASSLYGRLGYNEQFF
many	TRBJ1-3	-	TRBV7-2	TGTGCCAGCAGCTTAGGGCAGGGGACAAACACCATATATTTT	CASSLGQGTNTIYF
-	TRBJ1-4	TRBD1	TRBV6-1	TGTGCCAGCAGCCGGGACAGGGATGAAAAACTGTTTTTT	CASSRDRDEKLFF
few	TRBJ1-4	-	TRBV5-1	TGCGCCAGCAGCTCCAGGGACGGGGGAGGAAAACTGTTTTTT	CASSSRDGGGKLFF
many	TRBJ1-5	-	TRBV18	TGTGCCAGCTCATTCGGGGATAATCAGCCCCAGCATTTT	CASSFGDNQPQHF
many	TRBJ2-5	-	TRBV7-9	TGTGCCAGCAGCTTAGGACTAGTCAAAGAGACCCAGTACTTC	CASSLGLVKETQYF
few	TRBJ2-1	TRBD2	TRBV4-1	TGCGCCAGCAGCCAATTTCTTTTTAGGGCTAGCGGGAGGACCTCCTACAATGAGCAGTTCTTC	CASSQFLFRASGRTSYNEQFF
-	TRBJ2-1	-	TRBV19	TGTGCCAGTAGTATAGCCCCCGCCAGATCGCAGTTCTTC	CASSIAPARSQFF
many	TRBJ1-5	-	TRBV27	TGTGCCAGCAGTTTATCGAAATGGCAGCCCCAGCATTTT	CASSLSKWQPQHF
many	TRBJ2-7	TRBD1	TRBV11-2	TGTGCCAGCAGGAACCATGGACAGGGAAGCCACGAGCAGTACTTC	CASRNHGQGSHEQYF
-	TRBJ2-2	TRBD2	TRBV4-2	TGTGCCAGCAGCCAGCCCGGACTAGCGGGAGTGGGAACCGGGGAGCTGTTTTTT	CASSQPGLAGVGTGELFF
few	TRBJ2-1	-	TRBV30	TGTGCCTGGATTCCAACGGGGGTTGAGCAGTTCTTC	CAWIPTGVEQFF
-	TRBJ2-7	TRBD2	TRBV2	TGTGCCAGCAGTCCGACTAGCGGGGGAGCATACGAGCAGTACTTC	CASSPTSGGAYEQYF
many	TRBJ1-5	-	TRBV6-2/TRBV6-3	TGTGCCAGCAGTTACGATTCGGGATCTTCTCAGCCCCAGCATTTT	CASSYDSGSSQPQHF
-	TRBJ1-5	TRBD1	TRBV11-2	TGTGCCAGCAGCTCGGACAGGGTCAGTCAGCCCCAGCATTTT	CASSSDRVSQPQHF
many	TRBJ1-5	TRBD1	TRBV30	TGTGCCTGGAGTAGACAGGGGGATCAGCCCCAGCATTTT	CAWSRQGDQPQHF
many	TRBJ2-3	TRBD2	TRBV28	TGTGCCAGCAGTCCGGGACAGGCTAGCGGGGGCGGAACGCAGTATTTT	CASSPGQASGGGTQYF
few	TRBJ2-2	TRBD2	TRBV12-5	TGTGCTAGTGGTTTATCGCCTCGGACTAGCGGGAGCGAGATGAACACCGGGGAGCTGTTTTTT	CASGLSPRTSGSEMNTGELFF
few	TRBJ1-2	TRBD1	TRBV20-1	TGCAGTGCTAGGGGGGATCAGACAGGGAGAGGCTACACCTTC	CSARGDQTGRGYTF
-	TRBJ1-2	-	TRBV2	TGTGCCAGCAGTGAAGGGGGAGTCTATGGCTACACCTTC	CASSEGGVYGYTF
-	TRBJ2-1	TRBD2	TRBV28	TGTGCCAGCAGCGACCCGGGACTAGCGAGGAAGAAACAATCCTACAATGAGCAGTTCTTC	CASSDPGLARKKQSYNEQFF
many	TRBJ2-5	-	TRBV7-8	TGTGCCAGCAGCCACGGGCGGGGCACCGGGACCCAGTACTTC	CASSHGRGTGTQYF
many	TRBJ1-4	-	TRBV13	TGTGCCAGCAGCTTAGACAGTAATGAAAAACTGTTTTTT	CASSLDSNEKLFF
-	TRBJ2-3	-	TRBV5-8	TGTGCCAGCAGCTTGGGGGCGGGAAGGAAAGATACGCAGTATTTT	CASSLGAGRKDTQYF
-	TRBJ2-2	TRBD2	TRBV20-1	TGCAGTGCTAGTACCTCGGGGGGAGGCGAGCTGTTTTTT	CSASTSGGGELFF
many	TRBJ2-3	TRBD2	TRBV3-1	TGTGCCAGCAGCCCGACTAGCAGCACAGATACGCAGTATTTT	CASSPTSSTDTQYF
few	TRBJ2-1	TRBD1	TRBV5-1	TGCGCCAGCAGCCAGGGGGCGGAGGCATTTGAGCAGTTCTTC	CASSQGAEAFEQFF
few	TRBJ2-6	-	TRBV3-1	TGTGCCAGCAGCCAAGTTGTTGTCGCTGGGGCCAACGTCCTGACTTTC	CASSQVVVAGANVLTF
-	TRBJ2-4	TRBD2	TRBV2	TGTGCCAGCACCTCTCTGGGACTACAGTACTTC	CASTSLGLQYF
-	TRBJ1-5	-	TRBV19	TGTGCCAGTAGTCGGCAGTACAATCAGCCCCAGCATTTT	CASSRQYNQPQHF
many	TRBJ1-1	-	TRBV28	TGTGCCAGCAGCCCTAGGCGGATTACTGAAGCTTTCTTT	CASSPRRITEAFF
few	TRBJ2-5	-	TRBV7-8	TGTGCCAGCAGCTTAAGGTTTGATGGAAGGGAGACCCAGTACTTC	CASSLRFDGRETQYF
-	TRBJ1-1	-	TRBV19	TGTGCCAGTGGTTTTGTATTGAACACTGAAGCTTTCTTT	CASGFVLNTEAFF
few	TRBJ2-2	TRBD1	TRBV6-1	TGTGCCAGCAAATACCCTGGACAGGGGGCCGGGGAGCTGTTTTTT	CASKYPGQGAGELFF
many	TRBJ2-4	-	TRBV3-1	TGTGCCAGCAGCACAGACCCTCCGGGGGCCAACATTCAGTACTTC	CASSTDPPGANIQYF
many	TRBJ2-2	-	TRBV2	TGTGCCAGCAGCAAGACAGGAGACACCGGGGAGCTGTTTTTT	CASSKTGDTGELFF
-	TRBJ2-7	-	TRBV9	TGTGCCAGCAGCGTAGCTACAGCTTCCTACGAGCAGTACTTC	CASSVATASYEQYF
-	TRBJ2-2	TRBD1	TRBV19	TGTGCCAGTAACCCGGGACAGGGGGCCGGGGAGCTGTTTTTT	CASNPGQGAGELFF
many	TRBJ2-1	-	TRBV6-1	TGTGCCAGCAGTGCTCAGGGGCAGTACAATGAGCAGTTCTTC	CASSAQGQYNEQFF
many	TRBJ2-7	-	TRBV29-1	TGCAGCGTTGAAACAGGCCTATCGGACGAGCAGTACTTC	CSVETGLSDEQYF
-	TRBJ2-5	-	TRBV28	TGTGCCGGCAGTTTGGCGGGAAGGTCGGAGACCCAGTACTTC	CAGSLAGRSETQYF
few	TRBJ1-5	TRBD1	TRBV20-1	TGCAGTGCTAGTGGGACAGACTACAATCAGCCCCAGCATTTT	CSASGTDYNQPQHF
few	TRBJ2-7	-	TRBV5-1	TGCGCCAGCAGTCTTGAGGGGATCAGCTCCTACGAGCAGTACTTC	CASSLEGISSYEQYF
few	TRBJ1-1	-	TRBV19	TGTGCCAGTAGTAATGAGGGGCCCACTGAAGCTTTCTTT	CASSNEGPTEAFF
few	TRBJ1-2	-	TRBV6-2/TRBV6-3	TGTGCCAGCAGCCCCGCGGGTGCTAACTATGGCTACACCTTC	CASSPAGANYGYTF
many	TRBJ2-5	-	TRBV18	TGTGCCAGCTCACCACAAGACGGACAAGAGACCCAGTACTTC	CASSPQDGQETQYF
many	TRBJ2-7	TRBD2	TRBV6-1	TGTGCCAGCAGGTCCGGGACTAGCGGAACCGTAATCACAGTTAAATACGAGCAGTACTTC	CASRSGTSGTVITVKYEQYF
many	TRBJ1-2	-	TRBV6-1	TGTGCCAGCAGTTCGCTCAGGGGCTACACCTTC	CASSSLRGYTF
many	TRBJ2-1	TRBD2	TRBV20-1	TGCAGTGCCAAACTAGCGGGAGCCTACAATGAGCAGTTCTTC	CSAKLAGAYNEQFF
-	TRBJ2-7	-	TRBV6-1	TGTGCCAGCAAAGAAGGGGGCGGCGGGAGCGGAGAGCAGTACTTC	CASKEGGGGSGEQYF
many	TRBJ1-1	TRBD1	TRBV28	TGTGCCAGCAGTTCACCCTCCAGGGGGCGCGGCACTGAAGCTTTCTTT	CASSSPSRGRGTEAFF
many	TRBJ1-1	-	TRBV28	TGTGCCAGCAGTCCATTTATCCGGGACACCGGACGAAGTGAAGCTTTCTTT	CASSPFIRDTGRSEAFF
few	TRBJ1-5	-	TRBV7-2	TGTGCCAGCAGCTTAGGGGACAACCCCAATCAGCCCCAGCATTTT	CASSLGDNPNQPQHF
many	TRBJ2-7	TRBD2	TRBV20-1	TGCAGTGCTAGAAGGCCGGGGGGGGACGAGCAGTACTTC	CSARRPGGDEQYF
many	TRBJ1-3	TRBD1	TRBV7-9	TGTGCCAGCAGCTTAGGAGGGACAGGGGCCGGAAACACCATATATTTT	CASSLGGTGAGNTIYF